The sequence of this TCR beta chain was determined in a study of brain T cells in children with intractable seizures (dated by TCRdb to the early 2020s). Some background on the complete study: A NanoString immunology panel was first used to screen resected brain tissue from about 56 pediatric epilepsy surgery cases for immune gene transcripts. About 65% of the 12 selected surgery cases also had pre-surgery blood sequenced, which left four cases with brain tissue only. The research as a whole found: Sequencing depth differed between pre- and post-surgery blood, so clones missing from the pre-surgery sample may reflect undersampling. The patients' HCMV serostatus was not known, and viral specificity was inferred solely from CDR3 sequence similarity.

The immunoSEQ assay was used to generate TCR beta chain sequences from genomic DNA. The source study handled its data this way. CDR3 sequences that did not begin with the conserved framework cysteine at position 104 were removed by hand. To get clonality, the normalized Shannon's Diversity Index was subtracted from one, giving values from 0 (maximal diversity) to 1 (oligoclonal). Chi-squared comparison-of-proportions tests assessed whether the same CDR3 differed in frequency between samples, such as brain versus blood. Public clonotypes were found through immuneACCESS searches, while the VDJdb browser was used to judge similarity to known antiviral clonotypes. Held by TCRdb, this immuneACCESS table contains in-frame sequences only and omits some clones. Under half of the omission traces to an unresolved V gene where checked; the cause of the rest is unknown. V and J calls and clone size come straight from that table; D and trimming were deduced from the DNA. The sample includes 35,000 to 50,000 clones, with 90% observed a single time. The ten largest account for 6.3% of the sample.

Sample time point, as interpreted from the label and publication: resected brain tissue, or blood drawn just prior to surgery. The surgery cases that showed the highest brain T cell transcript signatures were chosen for TCR beta chain sequencing of brain tissue, and of blood when it was available. Prior to surgery, the patients had been treated with at least one anti-epileptic drug. The TCR-sequenced patients were children whose drug-resistant epilepsy was caused by tuberous sclerosis complex, focal cortical dysplasia, Rasmussen encephalitis or hemimegalencephaly. Bulk genomic DNA was extracted from unsorted brain tissue and whole blood with the Monarch genomic DNA purification kit. As for this clone: Its antigen target is currently unknown. Base qualities are not provided; no much larger clone lies one nucleotide away.

Sequencing was performed on peripheral blood, taken at surgery. This TCR came from a girl aged 2-15 years with tuberous sclerosis and intractable seizures.

The bases are TGTGCCAGCGGGGGCCGGAATGAGCAGTTCTTC. Its translation reads: CASGGRNEQFF. Recombination joined TRBV9 with TRBJ2-1; TRBD1 is a weak D gene call, 6 bases matching. CDR1 and CDR2 were assigned from the germline V gene as SGDLS and YYNGEE. The CDR3, cysteine through phenylalanine, is 11 amino acids long. Only the CDR3 region is kept as DNA, spanning 33 bases read in frame from base 1. V and J lose 7 bases and 7 bases, and a span of 9 bases separates them.